The clone carrying this T cell receptor beta chain showed up many times. This entry is derived from a study of neurological immune-mediated disorders. TCRdb used MiXCR to reprocess the 5' RACE reads, holding one entry per CDR3 protein. The sample comprises about 50,000 distinct CDR3 sequences, around 3.1% of which are singletons, and over 5% rests with the top ten. The germline V and J ends were trimmed by 1 base and 1 base, with 16 bases remaining between them. This CDR3 is 17 amino acids long. Germline CDR1 reads LGHDT; CDR2 reads YNNKEL (reference sequence). This chain links TRBV3-1 with TRBJ1-2; unclear D gene. The receptor was isolated from a man in his forties or fifties with multiple sclerosis. The sample was PBMCs. The CDR3: CASSQARNAGFNYGYTF. In DNA form, the CDR3 reads TGTGCCAGCAGCCAAGCCCGAAATGCGGGGTTTAACTATGGCTACACCTTC.